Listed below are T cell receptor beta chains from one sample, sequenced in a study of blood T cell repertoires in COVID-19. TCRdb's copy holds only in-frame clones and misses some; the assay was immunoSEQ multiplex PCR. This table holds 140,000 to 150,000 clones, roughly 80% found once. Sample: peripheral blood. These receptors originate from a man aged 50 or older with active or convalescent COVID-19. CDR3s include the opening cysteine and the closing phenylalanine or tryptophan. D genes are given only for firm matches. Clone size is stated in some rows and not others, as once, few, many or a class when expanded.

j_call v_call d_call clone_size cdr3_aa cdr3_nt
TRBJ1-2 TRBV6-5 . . CASRLQGLGYYGYTF TGTGCCAGCAGACTACAGGGTCTTGGGTACTATGGCTACACCTTC
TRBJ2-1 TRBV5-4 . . CASSSQLGGGGEQFF TGTGCCAGCAGCTCACAACTAGGAGGGGGGGGTGAGCAGTTCTTC
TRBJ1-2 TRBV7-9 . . CASSSPRPGVYGYTF TGTGCCAGCAGCTCCCCTCGCCCGGGTGTCTATGGCTACACCTTC
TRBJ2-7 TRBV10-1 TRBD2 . CASSESGREFSVKQYF TGCGCCAGCAGTGAGTCGGGGCGGGAGTTCTCGGTCAAGCAGTACTTC
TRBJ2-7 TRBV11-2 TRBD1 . CASSLRTGLFSYEQYF TGTGCCAGCAGCTTGAGGACAGGCTTATTTTCCTACGAGCAGTACTTC
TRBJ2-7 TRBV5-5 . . CASSLAGGFYEQYF TGTGCCAGCAGCTTGGCAGGGGGGTTCTACGAGCAGTACTTC
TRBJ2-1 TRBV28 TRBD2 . CASCAGDRGCEQFF TGTGCCAGCTGCGCGGGGGATCGGGGGTGTGAGCAGTTCTTC
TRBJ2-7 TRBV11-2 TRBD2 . CASSSGRAREGVKQYF TGTGCCAGCAGCTCGGGCCGTGCGCGGGAGGGGGTAAAGCAGTACTTC
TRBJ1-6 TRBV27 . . CASSVTIGSPLHF TGTGCCAGCAGTGTGACAATAGGTTCACCCCTCCACTTT
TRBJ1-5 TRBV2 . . CASRVAVAGPQPQHF TGTGCCAGCAGAGTAGCGGTAGCGGGCCCCCAGCCCCAGCATTTT
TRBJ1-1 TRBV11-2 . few CASSLAGGTEAFF TGTGCCAGCAGCTTAGCCGGAGGCACTGAAGCTTTCTTT
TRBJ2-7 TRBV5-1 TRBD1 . CASRAGGSLQYF TGCGCCAGCAGGGCAGGGGGCTCCCTCCAGTACTTC
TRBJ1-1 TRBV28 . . CASSLSGWGGPEAFF TGTGCCAGCAGTTTATCGGGCTGGGGGGGACCTGAAGCTTTCTTT
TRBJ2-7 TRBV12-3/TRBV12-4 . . CASSQLVYEQYF TGTGCCAGCAGTCAGTTGGTCTACGAGCAGTACTTC
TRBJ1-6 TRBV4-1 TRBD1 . CASSQVRDSNSPLHF TGCGCCAGCAGCCAAGTCAGGGACAGTAATTCACCCCTCCACTTT
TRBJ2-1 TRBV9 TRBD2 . CASSVREGLGYNEQFF TGTGCCAGCAGCGTACGTGAGGGACTAGGATACAATGAGCAGTTCTTC